Sequencing of this T cell receptor beta chain was carried out in a study of siplizumab effects on memory and regulatory T cells. Overall study results and limits: Reactions containing siplizumab showed mappable alloreactive CD4+ clones averaging approximately 74% Treg-derived, versus around 26% in controls. Unstimulated subsets captured only a minor fraction of alloreactive clones.

TCRdb's copy holds only in-frame clones and misses some; the assay was immunoSEQ multiplex PCR. The sample lists 100,000 or so clones; more than 85% were seen once. With respect to this clone: Its antigen is unknown.

Germline trimming cut 3 bases from V and 9 bases from J; bases unmatched to any gene: 0. This CDR3 comprises 12 residues. Germline loops: CDR1 LNHDA, CDR2 SQIVND (reference sequence). Source material: CD4+ T cells sorted from blood. This sequence was found in a human donor in good health. Some clones in this sample may be carry-over from other donors' samples. V usage is TRBV19 and J usage is TRBJ2-1; the match to TRBD2 covers 9 bases. The CDR3 DNA sequence: TGTGCCAGTAGTATGACTAGCGGTGAGCAGTTCTTC. Translating it yields CASSMTSGEQFF.